The 15 T cell receptor beta chains reported below all come from one sample, sequenced in a study of a mutant IDH1 vaccine in newly diagnosed glioma. TCRdb keeps only in-frame clones here, not all; method: immunoSEQ multiplex PCR. The data show 34,000 or so clones, with roughly 80% seen just once and less than 20% held by the top ten. The time point denotes: week 35, safety follow-up. Vaccination comprised doses that each held 300 ug of mutant IDH1 20-mer peptide, plus topical imiquimod. Their antigens remain unidentified. This material consisted of PBMCs, taken from a glioma patient whose treatment included an IDH1 peptide vaccine. Receptor source: a man between 25 and 39 years old with glioma.

V gene TRBV7-6 combines with J gene TRBJ1-1; 9 bases are shared with TRBD1. Losses at the gene ends were 4 bases for V and 7 bases for J; bases not matched to a gene: 7. The CDR3 sequence is 14 residues long. Germline assignment: CDR1 SGHVS and CDR2 FNYEAQ. CDR3 sequence reads: CASSYQGQGDEAFF. CDR3 sequence (DNA): TGTGCCAGCAGCTACCAGGGACAGGGAGATGAAGCTTTCTTT.

Written as DNA, the CDR3 is TGTGCCAGCAGTGACCTCACAGGGGTCACTGAAGCTTTCTTT. Protein: CASSDLTGVTEAFF. V gene TRBV25-1 combines with J gene TRBJ1-1; 7 bases match TRBD1. Unmatched junction bases numbered 5, after V lost 3 bases and J lost 4 bases. The CDR3 is made up of 14 amino acids. From germline, CDR1 is MGHDK and CDR2 SYGVNS.

J is TRBJ2-3 and V is TRBV5-6; the match to TRBD2 covers 14 bases. The CDR3 spans 14 residues. Germline V lookup: CDR1 SGHDT, CDR2 YYEEEE. Trimming removed 5 bases from V and 10 bases from J; junction bases left unmatched: 6. CDR3 DNA sequence: TGTGCCAGCAGTTCCGGACTAGCGGGAGGCGCGCAGTATTTT. It translates to CASSSGLAGGAQYF.

This chain uses TRBV6-5 with TRBJ1-4, with no clear D. Germline lookup yields CDR1 MNHEY and CDR2 SVGAGI. The CDR3 runs 12 residues. V was trimmed by 3 bases and J by 8 bases, leaving 7 bases between them. CDR3 residues: CASSYNREKLFF. Written as DNA, the CDR3 is TGTGCCAGCAGTTATAACCGGGAAAAACTGTTTTTT.

The chain has TRBV10-3 and TRBJ1-1, with 8 positions matching TRBD1. The CDR3 is made up of 14 amino acids. Germline CDR1 is ENHRY and CDR2 is SYGVKD. The V gene end was trimmed by 5 bases and the J gene end by 2 bases; junction bases not matched to a gene: 4. In DNA, the CDR3 is TGTGCCATCAGTCAGGGGGCTGATAACACTGAAGCTTTCTTT. Translation: CAISQGADNTEAFF.

The CDR3 is CASSPWTGDQPQHF. The CDR3, as DNA: TGTGCCAGCAGTCCCTGGACAGGGGACCAGCCCCAGCATTTT. This rearrangement joins TRBV27 to TRBJ1-5; 9 bases fit TRBD1. With 5 bases clipped from V and 7 bases from J, the junction kept 6 bases outside the gene matches. The germline CDR1 and CDR2 sequences are MNHEY and SMNVEV (reference sequence). The CDR3 runs 14 residues.

This clone came up a few times. This CDR3 reads CASGNEKLFF. The CDR3 DNA reads TGTGCCAGCGGAAACGAAAAACTGTTTTTT. The chain has TRBV5-4 and TRBJ1-4; D is ambiguous. V lost 7 bases to trimming and J lost 8 bases, with 6 bases between them. The germline gives CDR1 SGHNT, CDR2 YYREEE (reference sequence). CDR3 size: 10 residues.

The V gene is TRBV4-1, the J gene TRBJ2-3, with 7 bases aligning to TRBD1. CDR1 and CDR2 from the germline V gene are MGHRA and YSYEKL. J gave up 6 bases and V 4 bases, and 7 bases lay outside the gene matches. CDR3 length: 14 residues. The CDR3: CASSPHGTADTQYF. CDR3 DNA: TGCGCCAGCAGCCCCCACGGGACAGCCGATACGCAGTATTTT.

This chain uses TRBV5-1 with TRBJ1-2, with 10 nucleotides matching TRBD1. After removal of 4 bases from V and 7 bases from J, the junction contained 10 bases not matched to a gene. Looked up from germline, CDR1 is SGHRS and CDR2 is YFSETQ. The CDR3 runs 15 residues. This CDR3 is CASSNADRGQGGYTF. CDR3 sequence (DNA): TGCGCCAGCAGCAACGCTGACAGGGGGCAGGGTGGCTACACCTTC.

This clone was detected only once. This chain connects TRBV7-8 to TRBJ1-4; 7 bases are shared with TRBD1. This CDR3 comprises 14 residues. CDR1 is SGHVS and CDR2 is FQNEAQ in the germline V gene. Unmatched junction bases numbered 3, after V lost 4 bases and J lost 4 bases. CDR3 sequence reads: CASSSGQINEKLFF. The CDR3 DNA reads as TGTGCCAGCAGCTCGGGACAGATTAATGAAAAACTGTTTTTT.

The chain is built from TRBV6-6 and TRBJ1-2; D uncertain. V was pared by 7 bases and J by 0 bases, with 15 bases between. Germline V lookup: CDR1 MNHNY, CDR2 SVGAGI (reference sequence). The CDR3 totals 15 residues. The CDR3 DNA follows: TGTGCCAGCACCTACGGGAACAGCGCTAACTATGGCTACACCTTC. This translates into CASTYGNSANYGYTF.

This clone was seen only once. The chain links TRBV19 to TRBJ1-1; D not certain. With 6 bases removed from V and 2 bases from J, the gap between germline ends came to 10 bases. Germline CDR1 reads LNHDA; CDR2 reads SQIVND (reference sequence). The CDR3 spans 13 residues. This CDR3 is CASSSRRNTEAFF. In DNA form, the CDR3 reads TGTGCCAGTAGCTCGAGAAGAAACACTGAAGCTTTCTTT.

V and J are TRBV29-1 and TRBJ2-2, with a weak D call TRBD2 (7 bases). Germline V CDR1 and CDR2: SQVTM, ANQGSEA. The CDR3 length is 14 residues. V gave up 7 bases and J gave up 5 bases, with 17 bases separating them. CDR3 DNA: TGCAGCGCCCGAGGGGGGGCAGGGACCGGGGAGCTGTTTTTT. Amino acid sequence: CSARGGAGTGELFF.

The chain couples TRBV5-8 to TRBJ1-1; no reliable D call. Germline V gene data show CDR1 as SGHTS and CDR2 as YDEGEE. V dropped 2 bases and J dropped 2 bases, with 7 bases sitting between them. CDR3 length: 13 residues. DNA of the CDR3: TGTGCCAGCAGCTTAATCGGTAACACTGAAGCTTTCTTT. As protein: CASSLIGNTEAFF.

Here the CDR3 reads CSVHEPHRGTEAFF. CDR3 nucleotides: TGCAGCGTCCACGAGCCCCACAGAGGCACTGAAGCTTTCTTT. V and J are TRBV29-1 and TRBJ1-1; D gene uncertain. CDR1 is SQVTM, CDR2 ANQGSEA, per germline. V was cut by 6 bases and J by 4 bases, with 18 bases left in between. The CDR3 is 14 residues long. The full variable domain, in which reference TRBV29-1 and TRBJ1-1 provide the parts outside the CDR3, is SAVISQKPSRDICQRGTSLTIQCQVDSQVTMMFWYRQQPGQSLTLIATANQGSEATYESGFVIDKFPISRPNLTFSTLTVSNMSPEDSSIYLCSVHEPHRGTEAFFGQGTRLTVV.